This T cell receptor (beta chain) was captured by sequencing in a study of human T cells and chemical hapten exposure. As the library was built, unique molecular identifiers were attached to individual cDNA molecules. TCRdb reprocessed the RACE reads with MiXCR, giving one entry per CDR3 protein. The table shows about 70,000 distinct CDR3 sequences, with 6.5% to 10% occurring only once. Time point given: patch test 2, 6 weeks after DPC sensitization. The treatment was: therapeutic diphenylcyclopropenone sensitization with weekly scalp DPC. Blood sampling occurred before each patch-test application. This clonotype has just a few counts. The CDR3 covers 14 residues. V dropped 4 bases and J dropped 3 bases, with 12 bases sitting between them. Germline V gene lookup returns CDR1 SGHRS and CDR2 YFSETQ.

V is TRBV5-1 and J is TRBJ2-3, with D maybe TRBD1 (6 bases). The receptor was isolated from a woman aged 50 to 65 with alopecia areata. Some clones in this sample may be carry-over from other donors' samples. Sequencing was performed on whole blood, taken in connection with sensitization to the hapten diphenylcyclopropenone (DPC). CDR3 DNA: TGCGCCAGCAGCCCTCCGGACAGTACAGATACGCAGTATTTT. It specifies CASSPPDSTDTQYF.